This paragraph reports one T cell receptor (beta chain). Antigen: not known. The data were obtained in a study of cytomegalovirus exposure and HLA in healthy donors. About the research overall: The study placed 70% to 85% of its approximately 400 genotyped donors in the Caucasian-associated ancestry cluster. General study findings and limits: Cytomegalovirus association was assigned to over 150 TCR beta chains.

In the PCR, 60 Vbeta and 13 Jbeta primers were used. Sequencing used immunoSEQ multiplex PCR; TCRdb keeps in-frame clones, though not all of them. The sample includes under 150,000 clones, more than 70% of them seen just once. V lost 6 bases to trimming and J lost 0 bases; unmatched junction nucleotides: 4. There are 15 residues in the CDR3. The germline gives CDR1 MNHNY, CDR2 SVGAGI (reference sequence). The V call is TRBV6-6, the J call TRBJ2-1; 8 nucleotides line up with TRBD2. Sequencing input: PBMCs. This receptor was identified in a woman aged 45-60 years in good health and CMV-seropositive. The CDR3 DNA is TGTGCCAGCAGATTAGCGGGGTCCTCCTACAATGAGCAGTTCTTC. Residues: CASRLAGSSYNEQFF.